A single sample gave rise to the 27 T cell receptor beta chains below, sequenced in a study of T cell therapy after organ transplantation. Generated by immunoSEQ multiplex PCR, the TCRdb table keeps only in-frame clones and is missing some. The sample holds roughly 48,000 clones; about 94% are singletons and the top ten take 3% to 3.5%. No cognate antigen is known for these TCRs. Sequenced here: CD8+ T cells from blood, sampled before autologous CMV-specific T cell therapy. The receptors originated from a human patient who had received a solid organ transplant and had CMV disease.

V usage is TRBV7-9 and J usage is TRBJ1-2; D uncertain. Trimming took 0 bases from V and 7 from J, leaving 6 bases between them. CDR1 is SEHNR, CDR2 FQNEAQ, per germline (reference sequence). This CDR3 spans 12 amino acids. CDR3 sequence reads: CASSLARSGYTF. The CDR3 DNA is TGTGCCAGCAGCTTAGCGCGGTCTGGCTACACCTTC.

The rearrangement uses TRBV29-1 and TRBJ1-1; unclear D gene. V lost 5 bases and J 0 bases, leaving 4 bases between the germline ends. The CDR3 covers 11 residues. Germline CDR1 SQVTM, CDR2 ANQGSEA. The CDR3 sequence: CSVYMNTEAFF. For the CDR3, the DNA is TGCAGCGTTTACATGAACACTGAAGCTTTCTTT.

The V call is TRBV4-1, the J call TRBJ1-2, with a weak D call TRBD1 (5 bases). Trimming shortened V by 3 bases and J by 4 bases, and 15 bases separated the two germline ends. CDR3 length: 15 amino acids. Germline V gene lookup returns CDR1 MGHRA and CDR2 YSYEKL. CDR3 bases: TGCGCCAGCAGCCACCCCGGGACCGAGGCCTATGGCTACACCTTC. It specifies CASSHPGTEAYGYTF.

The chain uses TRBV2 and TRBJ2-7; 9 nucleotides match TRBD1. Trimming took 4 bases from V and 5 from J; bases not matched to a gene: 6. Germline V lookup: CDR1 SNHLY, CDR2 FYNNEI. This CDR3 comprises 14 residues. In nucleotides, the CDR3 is TGTGCCAGCAGTGCCGGGACAGGGAGAGACGAGCAGTACTTC. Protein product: CASSAGTGRDEQYF.

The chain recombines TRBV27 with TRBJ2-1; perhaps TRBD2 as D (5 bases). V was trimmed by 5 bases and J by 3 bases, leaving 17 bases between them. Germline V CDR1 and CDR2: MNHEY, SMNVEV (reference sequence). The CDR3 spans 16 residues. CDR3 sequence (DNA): TGTGCCAGCAGTCCATCTGAGGGAGAGGTCTACAATGAGCAGTTCTTC. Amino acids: CASSPSEGEVYNEQFF.

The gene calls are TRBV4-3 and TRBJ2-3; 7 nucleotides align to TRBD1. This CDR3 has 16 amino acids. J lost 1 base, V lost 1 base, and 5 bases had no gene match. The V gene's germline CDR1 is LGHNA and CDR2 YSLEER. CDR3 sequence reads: CASSQGDSSRTDTQYF. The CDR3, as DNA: TGCGCCAGCAGCCAAGGGGACAGTTCCCGCACAGATACGCAGTATTTT.

CDR3 loop: CSARILPEAFF. The CDR3 coding sequence is TGCAGTGCTAGAATACTCCCTGAAGCTTTCTTT. This rearrangement joins TRBV20-1 to TRBJ1-1; D remains ambiguous. CDR1 and CDR2 (germline): DFQATT, SNEGSKA (reference sequence). The V end lost 2 bases, the J end lost 6 bases, and 7 bases lay between the germline ends. This CDR3 is 11 amino acids long.

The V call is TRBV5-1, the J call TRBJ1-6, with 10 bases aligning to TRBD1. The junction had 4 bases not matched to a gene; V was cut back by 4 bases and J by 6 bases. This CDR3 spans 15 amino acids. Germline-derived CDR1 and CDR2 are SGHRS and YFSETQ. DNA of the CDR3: TGCGCCAGCAGCGTTGGGGACAGGGGTAATTCACCCCTCCACTTT. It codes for CASSVGDRGNSPLHF.

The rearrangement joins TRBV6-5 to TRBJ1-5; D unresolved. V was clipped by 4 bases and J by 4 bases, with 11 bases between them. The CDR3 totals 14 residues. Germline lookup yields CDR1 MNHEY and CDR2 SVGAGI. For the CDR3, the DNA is TGTGCCAGCAGTTTCTCAATAACGAATCAGCCCCAGCATTTT. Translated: CASSFSITNQPQHF.

The DNA for the CDR3 is TGCGCCAGCAGCCAAGATCCAGGGAGGGTCGACAGGGGGCTAGATGAGCAGTTCTTC. Translating gives CASSQDPGRVDRGLDEQFF. The chain recombines TRBV4-1 with TRBJ2-1; TRBD1 aligns across 10 bases. V was pared by 0 bases and J by 8 bases, with 16 bases of the junction left unmatched. Germline CDR1 and CDR2: MGHRA and YSYEKL. This CDR3 contains 19 residues.

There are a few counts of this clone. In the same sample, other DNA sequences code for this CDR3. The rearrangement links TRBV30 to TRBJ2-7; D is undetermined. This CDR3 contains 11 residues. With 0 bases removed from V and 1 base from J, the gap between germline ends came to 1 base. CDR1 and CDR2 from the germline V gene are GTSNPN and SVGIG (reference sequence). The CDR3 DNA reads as TGTGCCTGGAGTGTGTCCTACGAGCAGTACTTC. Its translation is CAWSVSYEQYF.

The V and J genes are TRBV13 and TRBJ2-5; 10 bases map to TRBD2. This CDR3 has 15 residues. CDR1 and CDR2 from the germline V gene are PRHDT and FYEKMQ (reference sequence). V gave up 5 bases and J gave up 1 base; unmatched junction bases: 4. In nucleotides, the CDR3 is TGTGCCAGCAGCCCACGGACTAGCGGCCAAGAGACCCAGTACTTC. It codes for CASSPRTSGQETQYF. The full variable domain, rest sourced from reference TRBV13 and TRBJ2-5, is AAGVIQSPRHLIKEKRETATLKCYPIPRHDTVYWYQQGPGQDPQFLISFYEKMQSDKGSIPDRFSAQQFSDYHSELNMSSLELGDSALYFCASSPRTSGQETQYFGPGTRLLVL.

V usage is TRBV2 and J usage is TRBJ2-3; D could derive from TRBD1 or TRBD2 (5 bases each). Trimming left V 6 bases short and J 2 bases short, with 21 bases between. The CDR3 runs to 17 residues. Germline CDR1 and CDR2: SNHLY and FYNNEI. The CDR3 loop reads CASSRQQGRHPTDTQYF. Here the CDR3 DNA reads TGTGCCAGCAGCCGTCAGCAGGGACGTCACCCCACAGATACGCAGTATTTT.

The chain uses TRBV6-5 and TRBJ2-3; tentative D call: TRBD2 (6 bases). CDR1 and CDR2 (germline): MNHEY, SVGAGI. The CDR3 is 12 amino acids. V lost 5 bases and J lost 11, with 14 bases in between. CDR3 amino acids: CASSRGDSGQYF. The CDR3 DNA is TGTGCCAGCAGTAGAGGGGACTCTGGGCAGTATTTT.

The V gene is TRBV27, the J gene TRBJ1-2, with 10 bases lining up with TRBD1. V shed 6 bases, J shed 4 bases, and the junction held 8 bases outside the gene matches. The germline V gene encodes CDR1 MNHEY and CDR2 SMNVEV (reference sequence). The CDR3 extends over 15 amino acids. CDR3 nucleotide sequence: TGTGCCAGCAGCCAAACCGGACAGGGGGTCTATGGCTACACCTTC. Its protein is CASSQTGQGVYGYTF.

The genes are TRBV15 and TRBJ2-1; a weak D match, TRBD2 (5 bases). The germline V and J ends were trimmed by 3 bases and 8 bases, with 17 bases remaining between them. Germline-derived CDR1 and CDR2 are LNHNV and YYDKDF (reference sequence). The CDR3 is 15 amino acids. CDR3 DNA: TGTGCCACCAGCAGGAATTCCAACGCCGGGGATGAGCAGTTCTTC. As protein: CATSRNSNAGDEQFF.

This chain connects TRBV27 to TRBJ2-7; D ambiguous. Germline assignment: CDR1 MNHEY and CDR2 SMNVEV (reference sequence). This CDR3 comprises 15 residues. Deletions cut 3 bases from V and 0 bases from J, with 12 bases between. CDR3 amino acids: CASSFSPASSYEQYF. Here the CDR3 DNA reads TGTGCCAGCAGTTTTTCGCCCGCTAGCTCCTACGAGCAGTACTTC.

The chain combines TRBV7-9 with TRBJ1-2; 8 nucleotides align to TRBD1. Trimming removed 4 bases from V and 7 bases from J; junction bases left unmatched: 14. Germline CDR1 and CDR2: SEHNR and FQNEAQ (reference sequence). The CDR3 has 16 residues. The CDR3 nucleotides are TGTGCCAGCAGCTACTACGACGGACAGGGCCTCAGTGGCTACACCTTC. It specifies CASSYYDGQGLSGYTF.

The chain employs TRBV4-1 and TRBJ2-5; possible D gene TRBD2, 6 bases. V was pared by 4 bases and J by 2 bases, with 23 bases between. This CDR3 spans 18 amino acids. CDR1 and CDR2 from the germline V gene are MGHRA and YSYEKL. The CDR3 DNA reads TGCGCCAGCAGCCCCCTGCTTGGAGGACGGGGGTATCAAGAGACCCAGTACTTC. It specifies CASSPLLGGRGYQETQYF.

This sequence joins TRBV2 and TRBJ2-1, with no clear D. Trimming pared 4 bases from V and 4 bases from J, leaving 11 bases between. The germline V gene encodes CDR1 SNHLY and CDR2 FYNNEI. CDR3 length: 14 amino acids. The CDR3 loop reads CASSVATGYNEQFF. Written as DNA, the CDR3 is TGTGCCAGCAGTGTTGCAACCGGGTACAATGAGCAGTTCTTC.

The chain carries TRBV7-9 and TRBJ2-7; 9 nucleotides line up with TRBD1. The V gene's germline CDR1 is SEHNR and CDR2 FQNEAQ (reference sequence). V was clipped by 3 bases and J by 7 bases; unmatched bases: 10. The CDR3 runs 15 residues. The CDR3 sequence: CASSFMDRGVFEQYF. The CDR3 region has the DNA TGTGCCAGCAGCTTTATGGACAGGGGTGTGTTTGAGCAGTACTTC.

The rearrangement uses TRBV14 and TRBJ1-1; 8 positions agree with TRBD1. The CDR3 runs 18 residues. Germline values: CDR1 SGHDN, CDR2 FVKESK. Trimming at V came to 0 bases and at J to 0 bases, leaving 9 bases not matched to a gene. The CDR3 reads CASSQDGGQVGMNTEAFF. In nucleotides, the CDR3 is TGTGCCAGCAGCCAAGATGGGGGACAGGTTGGGATGAACACTGAAGCTTTCTTT.

The DNA for the CDR3 is TGTGCCACCAGCAGAGAAACCGACAGGACCGGGGAGCTGTTTTTT. Translating gives CATSRETDRTGELFF. The V call is TRBV15, the J call TRBJ2-2, with D perhaps matching TRBD1 (6 bases). This CDR3 is built from 15 residues. V dropped 0 bases and J dropped 5 bases, with 10 bases sitting between them. The germline V gene has CDR1 LNHNV and CDR2 YYDKDF (reference sequence).

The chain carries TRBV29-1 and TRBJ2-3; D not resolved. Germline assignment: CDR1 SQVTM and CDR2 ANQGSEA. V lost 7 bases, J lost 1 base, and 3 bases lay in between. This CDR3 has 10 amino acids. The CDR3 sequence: CSARTDTQYF. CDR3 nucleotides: TGCAGCGCTCGCACAGATACGCAGTATTTT.

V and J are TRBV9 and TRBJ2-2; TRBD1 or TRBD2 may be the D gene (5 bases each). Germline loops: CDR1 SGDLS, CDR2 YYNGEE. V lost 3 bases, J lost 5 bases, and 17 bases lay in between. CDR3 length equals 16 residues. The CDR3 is CASSGPLGTVTGELFF. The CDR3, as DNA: TGTGCCAGCAGCGGACCACTGGGGACGGTGACCGGGGAGCTGTTTTTT. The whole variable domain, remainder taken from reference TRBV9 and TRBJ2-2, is DSGVTQTPKHLITATGQRVTLRCSPRSGDLSVYWYQQSLDQGLQFLIQYYNGEERAKGNILERFSAQQFPDLHSELNLSSLELGDSALYFCASSGPLGTVTGELFFGEGSRLTVL.

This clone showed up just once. For the CDR3, the DNA is TGTGCCAGCAGCCCTCGGACTAGCCGCGATGAGCAGTTCTTC. Translating it yields CASSPRTSRDEQFF. This chain links TRBV6-5 with TRBJ2-1; TRBD2 agrees at 8 bases. This CDR3 has 14 amino acids. CDR1 and CDR2 from the germline V gene are MNHEY and SVGAGI. V lost 6 bases, J lost 8 bases, and 9 bases stayed unmatched.

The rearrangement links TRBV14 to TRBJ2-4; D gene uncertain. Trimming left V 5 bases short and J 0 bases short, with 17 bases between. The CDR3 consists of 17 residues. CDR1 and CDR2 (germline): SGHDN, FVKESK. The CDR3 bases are TGTGCCAGCAGCTCCAGGCAGATACTCTTAGCCAAAAACATTCAGTACTTC. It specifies CASSSRQILLAKNIQYF. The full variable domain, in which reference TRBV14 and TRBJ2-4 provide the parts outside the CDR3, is EAGVTQFPSHSVIEKGQTVTLRCDPISGHDNLYWYRRVMGKEIKFLLHFVKESKQDESGMPNNRFLAERTGGTYSTLKVQPAELEDSGVYFCASSSRQILLAKNIQYFGAGTRLSVL.